Listed here are 10 T cell receptor beta chains from one sample, sequenced in a study of cytomegalovirus exposure and HLA in healthy donors. The PCR was carried out with 60 Vbeta primers and 13 Jbeta primers. Sequencing used immunoSEQ multiplex PCR; TCRdb keeps in-frame clones, though not all of them. The table has fewer than 200,000 clones, more than 60% seen once. Sequencing input: PBMCs. Receptors originate from a human donor in good health.

The chain recombines TRBV19 with TRBJ1-6, with D tentatively TRBD1 (6 bases). Germline V CDR1 and CDR2: LNHDA, SQIVND (reference sequence). The CDR3 sequence is 14 residues long. V was trimmed by 4 bases and J by 10 bases, leaving 14 bases between them. The CDR3 DNA follows: TGTGCCAGTAGTACCCAAGGACAGACGTCACCCCTCCACTTT. Translating it yields CASSTQGQTSPLHF.

This clone came up a few times. V is TRBV29-1 and J is TRBJ1-4, with 10 bases matching TRBD1. Germline V gives CDR1 SQVTM, CDR2 ANQGSEA. This CDR3 has 15 amino acids. Trimming took 6 bases from V and 3 from J; bases not matched to a gene: 7. The CDR3 reads CSVAGTGASNEKLFF. The CDR3 DNA is TGCAGCGTAGCCGGGACAGGGGCCTCTAATGAAAAACTGTTTTTT.

The rearrangement links TRBV7-8 to TRBJ1-1; 10 bases fit TRBD1. The CDR3 contains 16 residues. From germline, CDR1 is SGHVS and CDR2 FQNEAQ. The ends lost 5 bases at V and 3 bases at J; junction bases unmatched: 9. CDR3 loop: CASSLRQGALDTEAFF. CDR3 sequence (DNA): TGTGCCAGCAGCCTTCGACAGGGGGCGTTGGACACTGAAGCTTTCTTT.

There are a few counts of this clone. The chain is built from TRBV11-3 and TRBJ2-3; D gene unclear. V was trimmed by 1 base and J by 0 bases, leaving 5 bases between them. The CDR3 runs 14 residues. From germline, CDR1 is SGHNT and CDR2 YENEEA. This chain's CDR3 is CASSLGHSTDTQYF. Written as DNA, the CDR3 is TGTGCCAGCAGCTTAGGGCATAGCACAGATACGCAGTATTTT.

CDR3 protein: CAWNGRRNSEQYF. The CDR3 nucleotides are TGTGCCTGGAATGGTAGACGGAATAGCGAGCAGTACTTC. V gene TRBV30 combines with J gene TRBJ2-5; D not certain. The J call may be wrong; the DNA end is better matched by TRBJ2-7. Germline CDR1 is GTSNPN and CDR2 is SVGIG (reference sequence). This CDR3 has 13 amino acids.

This clone was seen a handful of times. The J gene is TRBJ2-2, the V gene TRBV27; 14 bases agree with TRBD2. Trimming at V came to 8 bases and at J to 10 bases, leaving 9 bases not matched to a gene. Germline lookup yields CDR1 MNHEY and CDR2 SMNVEV (reference sequence). This CDR3 contains 15 residues. CDR3 in amino acids: CASHPGLAGDKELFF. CDR3 in DNA: TGTGCCAGCCACCCGGGACTAGCGGGAGATAAGGAGCTGTTTTTT.

J is TRBJ2-5 and V is TRBV6-5; 9 bases fit TRBD1. Trimming at V came to 6 bases and at J to 1 base, leaving 6 bases not matched to a gene. CDR1 and CDR2 (germline): MNHEY, SVGAGI. The CDR3 spans 15 residues. CDR3 region: CASSLRDRVQETQYF. The DNA of the CDR3 is TGTGCCAGCAGCCTCCGGGACAGGGTCCAAGAGACCCAGTACTTC.

This chain joins TRBV5-1 and TRBJ1-3, with a weak D call TRBD1 (6 bases). This CDR3 region has 14 residues. V gave up 5 bases and J gave up 3 bases, with 12 bases separating them. The germline CDR1 and CDR2 sequences are SGHRS and YFSETQ. CDR3 residues: CASSQQGVGNTIYF. In DNA form, the CDR3 reads TGCGCCAGCAGTCAACAGGGTGTTGGAAACACCATATATTTT.

The chain links TRBV13 to TRBJ1-2, with D maybe TRBD1 (6 bases). The CDR3 consists of 15 residues. V was shortened by 4 bases and J by 7 bases, with 19 bases between the two germline ends. Germline V lookup: CDR1 PRHDT, CDR2 FYEKMQ (reference sequence). The CDR3 sequence is CASSSATQGTFGYTF. The CDR3 bases are TGTGCCAGCAGCTCCGCCACCCAAGGGACATTTGGCTACACCTTC. Drawing the rest from reference TRBV13 and TRBJ1-2, the complete variable domain is AAGVIQSPRHLIKEKRETATLKCYPIPRHDTVYWYQQGPGQDPQFLISFYEKMQSDKGSIPDRFSAQQFSDYHSELNMSSLELGDSALYFCASSSATQGTFGYTFGSGTRLTVV.

This rearrangement joins TRBV7-2 to TRBJ1-6, with D perhaps matching TRBD1 (5 bases). Germline CDR1 and CDR2: SGHTA and FQGNSA. V lost 3 bases, J lost 7 bases, and 13 bases lay in between. The CDR3 spans 15 residues. CDR3 amino acids: CASSFVLPGNSPLHF. Written as DNA, the CDR3 is TGTGCCAGCAGCTTTGTATTACCAGGGAATTCACCCCTCCACTTT.